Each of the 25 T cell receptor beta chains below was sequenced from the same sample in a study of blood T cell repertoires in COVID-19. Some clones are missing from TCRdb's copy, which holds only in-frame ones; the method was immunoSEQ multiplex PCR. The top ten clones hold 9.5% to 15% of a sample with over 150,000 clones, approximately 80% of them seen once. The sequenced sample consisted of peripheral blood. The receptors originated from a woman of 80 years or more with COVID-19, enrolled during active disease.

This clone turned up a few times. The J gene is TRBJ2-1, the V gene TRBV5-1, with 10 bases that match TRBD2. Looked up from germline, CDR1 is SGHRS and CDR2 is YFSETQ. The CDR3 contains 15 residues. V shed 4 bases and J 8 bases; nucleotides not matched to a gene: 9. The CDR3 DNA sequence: TGCGCCAGCAGCAGGAGCGGGAGGGCGCCGGATGAGCAGTTCTTC. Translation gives CASSRSGRAPDEQFF.

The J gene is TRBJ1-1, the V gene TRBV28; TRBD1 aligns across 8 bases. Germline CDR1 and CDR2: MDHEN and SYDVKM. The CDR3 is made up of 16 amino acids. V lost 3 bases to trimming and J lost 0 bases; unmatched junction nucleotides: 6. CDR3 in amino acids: CASSFDIRGLNTEAFF. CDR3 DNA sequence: TGTGCCAGCAGTTTCGACATCAGGGGGCTGAACACTGAAGCTTTCTTT.

In nucleotides, the CDR3 is TGTGCCAGCAGCTTGCCGTTGATAGGGGGGGGCAACCAAGAGACCCAGTACTTC. Its translation: CASSLPLIGGGNQETQYF. The rearrangement joins TRBV7-8 to TRBJ2-5; D is perhaps TRBD2 (7 bases). Germline loops: CDR1 SGHVS, CDR2 FQNEAQ. Trimming took 3 bases from V and 0 from J, leaving 20 bases between them. The CDR3 is 18 amino acids.

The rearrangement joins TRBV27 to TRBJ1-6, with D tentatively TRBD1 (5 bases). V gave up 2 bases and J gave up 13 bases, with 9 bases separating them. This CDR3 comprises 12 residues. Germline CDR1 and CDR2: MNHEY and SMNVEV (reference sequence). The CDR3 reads CASSLTGNPLHF. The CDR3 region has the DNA TGTGCCAGCAGTTTAACAGGAAATCCCCTCCACTTT.

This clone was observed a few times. Here the CDR3 DNA reads TGTGCCAGCAGTATCGGGACTAGCGGGAGGGACGAGCAGTACTTC. This codes for CASSIGTSGRDEQYF. The rearrangement links TRBV5-8 to TRBJ2-7; the match to TRBD2 covers 16 bases. The CDR3 is made up of 15 amino acids. V lost 5 bases, J lost 5 bases, and 4 bases stayed unmatched. CDR1 and CDR2 from the germline V gene are SGHTS and YDEGEE.

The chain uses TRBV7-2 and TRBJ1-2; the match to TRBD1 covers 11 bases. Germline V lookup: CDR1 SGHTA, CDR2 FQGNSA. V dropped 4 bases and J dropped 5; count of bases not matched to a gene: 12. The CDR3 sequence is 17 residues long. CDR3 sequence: CASSSRPRTGGTYGYTF. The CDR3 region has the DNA TGTGCCAGCAGCTCCAGACCTCGGACAGGGGGCACGTATGGCTACACCTTC. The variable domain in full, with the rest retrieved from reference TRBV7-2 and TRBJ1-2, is GAGVSQSPSNKVTEKGKDVELRCDPISGHTALYWYRQSLGQGLEFLIYFQGNSAPDKSGLPSDRFSAERTGGSVSTLTIQRTQQEDSAVYLCASSSRPRTGGTYGYTFGSGTRLTVV.

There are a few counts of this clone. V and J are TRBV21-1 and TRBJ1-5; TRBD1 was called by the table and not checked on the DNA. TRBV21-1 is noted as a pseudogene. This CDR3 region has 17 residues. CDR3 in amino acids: CASSKGGQPISNQPQHF. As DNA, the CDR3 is TGTGCCAGCAGCAAAGGCGGACAACCGATTAGCAATCAGCCCCAGCATTTT.

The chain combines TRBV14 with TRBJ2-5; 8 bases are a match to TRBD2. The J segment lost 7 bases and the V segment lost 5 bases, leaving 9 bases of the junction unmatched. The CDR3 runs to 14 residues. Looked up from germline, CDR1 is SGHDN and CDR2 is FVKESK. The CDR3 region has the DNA TGTGCCAGCAGCTACGGGGGGGCCCGGGTGACCCAGTACTTC. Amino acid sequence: CASSYGGARVTQYF.

The CDR3 spells CASRSTVSSYNEQFF. The CDR3 nucleotides read TGTGCCAGCAGGTCGACAGTTAGCTCCTACAATGAGCAGTTCTTC. The chain carries TRBV6-5 and TRBJ2-1, with D perhaps TRBD1 (5 bases). Looked up from germline, CDR1 is MNHEY and CDR2 is SVGAGI. Trimming took 6 bases from V and 0 from J, leaving 12 bases between them. The CDR3 is 15 amino acids.

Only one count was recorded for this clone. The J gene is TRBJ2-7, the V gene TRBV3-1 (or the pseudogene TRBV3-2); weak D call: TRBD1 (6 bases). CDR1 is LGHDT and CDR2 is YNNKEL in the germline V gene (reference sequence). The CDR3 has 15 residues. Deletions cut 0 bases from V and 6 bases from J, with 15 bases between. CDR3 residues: CASSQDSARGREQYF. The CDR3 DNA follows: TGTGCCAGCAGCCAAGATTCGGCCAGGGGCCGCGAGCAGTACTTC.

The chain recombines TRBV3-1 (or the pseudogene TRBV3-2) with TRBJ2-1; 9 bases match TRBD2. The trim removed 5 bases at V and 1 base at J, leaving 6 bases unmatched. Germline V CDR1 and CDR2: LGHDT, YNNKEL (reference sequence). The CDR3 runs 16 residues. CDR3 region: CASSVFSGRSYNEQFF. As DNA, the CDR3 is TGTGCCAGCAGCGTGTTTAGCGGGAGATCCTACAATGAGCAGTTCTTC.

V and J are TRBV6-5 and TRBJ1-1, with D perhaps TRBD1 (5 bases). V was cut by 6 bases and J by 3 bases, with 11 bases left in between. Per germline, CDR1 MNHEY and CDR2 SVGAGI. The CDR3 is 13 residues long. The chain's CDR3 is CASSRGTYTEAFF. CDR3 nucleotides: TGTGCCAGCAGCCGCGGGACCTACACTGAAGCTTTCTTT.

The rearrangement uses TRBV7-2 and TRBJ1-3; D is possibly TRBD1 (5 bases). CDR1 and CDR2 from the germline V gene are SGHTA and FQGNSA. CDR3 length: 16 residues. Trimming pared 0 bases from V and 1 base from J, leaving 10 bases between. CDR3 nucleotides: TGTGCCAGCAGCTTAGCGGGGGGTATGTCTGGAAACACCATATATTTT. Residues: CASSLAGGMSGNTIYF.

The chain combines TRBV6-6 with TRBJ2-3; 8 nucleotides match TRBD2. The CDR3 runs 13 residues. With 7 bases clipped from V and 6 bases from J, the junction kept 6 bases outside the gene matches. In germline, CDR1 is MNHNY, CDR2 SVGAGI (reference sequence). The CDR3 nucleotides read TGTGCCAGCACGGCGGGGGGCGTGGATACGCAGTATTTT. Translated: CASTAGGVDTQYF.

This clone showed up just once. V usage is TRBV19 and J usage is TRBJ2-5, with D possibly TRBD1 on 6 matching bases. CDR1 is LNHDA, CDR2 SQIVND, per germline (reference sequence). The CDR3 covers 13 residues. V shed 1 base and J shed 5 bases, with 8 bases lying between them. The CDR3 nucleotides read TGTGCCAGTAGTATAGCCAGGGGTGAGACCCAGTACTTC. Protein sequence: CASSIARGETQYF.

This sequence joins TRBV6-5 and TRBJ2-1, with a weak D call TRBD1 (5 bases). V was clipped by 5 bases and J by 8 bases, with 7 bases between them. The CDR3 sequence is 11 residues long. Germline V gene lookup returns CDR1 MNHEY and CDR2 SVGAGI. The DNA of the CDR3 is TGTGCCAGCAGTCTAGGGGATGAGCAGTTCTTC. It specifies CASSLGDEQFF.

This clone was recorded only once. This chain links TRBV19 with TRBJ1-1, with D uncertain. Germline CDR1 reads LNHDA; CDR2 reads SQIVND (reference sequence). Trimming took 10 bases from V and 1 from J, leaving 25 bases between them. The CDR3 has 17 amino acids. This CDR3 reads CATRIGGRGWENTEAFF. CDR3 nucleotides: TGTGCCACCCGAATCGGTGGGCGGGGATGGGAGAACACTGAAGCTTTCTTT.

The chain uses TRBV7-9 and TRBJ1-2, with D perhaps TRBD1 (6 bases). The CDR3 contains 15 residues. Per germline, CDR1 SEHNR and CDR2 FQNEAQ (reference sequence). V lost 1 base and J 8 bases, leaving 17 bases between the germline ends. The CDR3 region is CASSLEPGSGEGYTF. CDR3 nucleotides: TGTGCCAGCAGCTTAGAGCCAGGATCAGGGGAGGGCTACACCTTC.

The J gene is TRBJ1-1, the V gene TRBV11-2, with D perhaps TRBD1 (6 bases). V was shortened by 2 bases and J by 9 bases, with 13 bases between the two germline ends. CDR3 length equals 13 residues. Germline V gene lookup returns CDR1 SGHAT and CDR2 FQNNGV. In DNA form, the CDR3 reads TGTGCCAGCAGCTTACTTCCCCAGGGGCAAGCTTTCTTT. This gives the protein CASSLLPQGQAFF.

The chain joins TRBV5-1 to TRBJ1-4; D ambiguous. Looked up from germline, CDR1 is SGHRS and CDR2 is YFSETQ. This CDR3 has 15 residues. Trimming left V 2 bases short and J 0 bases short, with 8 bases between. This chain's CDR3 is CASSLTVATNEKLFF. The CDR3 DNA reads TGCGCCAGCAGCTTAACGGTGGCAACTAATGAAAAACTGTTTTTT.

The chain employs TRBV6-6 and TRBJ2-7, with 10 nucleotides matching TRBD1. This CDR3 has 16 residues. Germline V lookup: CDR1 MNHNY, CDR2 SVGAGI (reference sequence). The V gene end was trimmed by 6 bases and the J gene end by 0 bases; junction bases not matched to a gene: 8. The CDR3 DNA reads TGTGCCAGCAGGTCCCCCGGGACAGGGGCCTCCTACGAGCAGTACTTC. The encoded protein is CASRSPGTGASYEQYF.

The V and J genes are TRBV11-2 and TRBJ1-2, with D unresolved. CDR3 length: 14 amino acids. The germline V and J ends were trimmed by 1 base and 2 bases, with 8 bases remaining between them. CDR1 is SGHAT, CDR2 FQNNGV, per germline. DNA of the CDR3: TGTGCCAGCAGCTTAGGGAGACTAAACTATGGCTACACCTTC. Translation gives CASSLGRLNYGYTF.

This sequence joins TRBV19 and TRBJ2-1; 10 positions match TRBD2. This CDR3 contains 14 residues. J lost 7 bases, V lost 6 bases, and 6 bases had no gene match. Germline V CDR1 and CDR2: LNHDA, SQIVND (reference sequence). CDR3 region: CASRRTSGGNEQFF. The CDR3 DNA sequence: TGTGCCAGTAGGCGGACTAGCGGCGGAAATGAGCAGTTCTTC.

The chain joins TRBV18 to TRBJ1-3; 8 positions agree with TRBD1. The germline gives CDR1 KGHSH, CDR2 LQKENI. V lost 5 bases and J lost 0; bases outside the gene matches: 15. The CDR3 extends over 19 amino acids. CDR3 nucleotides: TGTGCCAGCTCATCGTCGTATGAAGGGACAGGCCCCTCTGGAAACACCATATATTTT. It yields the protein CASSSSYEGTGPSGNTIYF.

The CDR3 protein is CASRNSGTGRWGNQPQHF. The CDR3 coding sequence is TGTGCCAGCAGAAACTCCGGGACAGGAAGGTGGGGGAATCAGCCCCAGCATTTT. The gene calls are TRBV27 and TRBJ1-5, with TRBD1 matching 8 bases. Germline loops: CDR1 MNHEY, CDR2 SMNVEV (reference sequence). V was pared by 6 bases and J by 4 bases, with 17 bases of the junction left unmatched. This CDR3 has 18 amino acids.